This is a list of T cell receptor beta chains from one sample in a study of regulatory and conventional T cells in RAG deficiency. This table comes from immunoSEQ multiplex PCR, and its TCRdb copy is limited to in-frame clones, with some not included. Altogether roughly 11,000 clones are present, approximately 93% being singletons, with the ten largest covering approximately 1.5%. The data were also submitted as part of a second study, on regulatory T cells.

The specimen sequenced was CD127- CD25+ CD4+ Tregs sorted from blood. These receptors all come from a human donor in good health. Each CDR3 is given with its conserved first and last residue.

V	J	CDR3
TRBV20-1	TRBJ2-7	CSATSYEQYF
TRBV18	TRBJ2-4	CASSPPRNRGLAGGVAKNIQYF
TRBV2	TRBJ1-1	CASRTWTGTEAFF
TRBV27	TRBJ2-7	CASSFAGTGVLREQYF
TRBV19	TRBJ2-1	CAAGGARFSSEQFF
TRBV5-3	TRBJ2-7	CARSLGTTYEQYF
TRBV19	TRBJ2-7	CASSRQGQGYEQYF
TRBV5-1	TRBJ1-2	CASSLARGSSYGYTF
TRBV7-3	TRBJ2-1	CASSSLPEGLAGEQFF
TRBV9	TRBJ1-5	CASSVGWGGNQPQHF
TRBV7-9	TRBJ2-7	CASSTGTSGGWYEQYF
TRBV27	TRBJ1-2	CASSSNHRGSNGYTF
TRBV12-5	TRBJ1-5	CASGLPGNQPQHF
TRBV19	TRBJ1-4	CASRGTGTANEKLFF
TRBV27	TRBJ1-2	CASSQQGASNYGYTF
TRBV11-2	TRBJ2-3	CASSTRAGGRTDTQYF
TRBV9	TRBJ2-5	CASSNRQGETQYF
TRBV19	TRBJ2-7	CASSIGQGYEQYF
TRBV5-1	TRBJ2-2	CASSLVLAGTGELFF
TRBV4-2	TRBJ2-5	CASSPRAGVGETQYF
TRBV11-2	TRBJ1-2	CASSLGRAPYGYTF
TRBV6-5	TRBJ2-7	CASSYDSDGLPYEQYF
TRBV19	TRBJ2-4	CASSARKNIQYF
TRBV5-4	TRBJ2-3	CASSLYSGGIEHTQYF
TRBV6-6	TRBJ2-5	CAIRGRGVGETQYF
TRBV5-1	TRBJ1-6	CASSHDRYNSPLHF
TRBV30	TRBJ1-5	CAWRKPNQPQHF
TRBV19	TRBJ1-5	CASSTGRPSQPQHF
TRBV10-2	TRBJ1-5	CASRDGNQPQHF
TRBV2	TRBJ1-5	CASTPGDRVGNQPQHF
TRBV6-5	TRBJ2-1	CASSYLRSSYNEQFF
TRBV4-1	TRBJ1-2	CASSQIFGPRYTF
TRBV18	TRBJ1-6	CASKGARYNSPLHF
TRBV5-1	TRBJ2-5	CASSLEGGLKKTQYF
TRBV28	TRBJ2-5	CASNSLGAEETQYF
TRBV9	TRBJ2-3	CASSISDTQYF
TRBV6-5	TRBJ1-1	CASSYFGRNTEAFF
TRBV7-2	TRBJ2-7	CASSLGFGTAPARKYF
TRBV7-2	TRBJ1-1	CASSLGGGGANTEAFF
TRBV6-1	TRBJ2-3	CASSARRTGGRGTQYF
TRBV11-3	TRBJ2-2	CASSPSGGASGELFF
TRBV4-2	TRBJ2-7	CASSQGPGGRGEQYF
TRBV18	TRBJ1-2	CASSPQGRRDYGYTF
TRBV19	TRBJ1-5	CASSVTGGSLWQPQHF
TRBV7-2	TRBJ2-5	CASIPHQETQYF
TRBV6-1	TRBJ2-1	CASSPTGPPYNEQFF
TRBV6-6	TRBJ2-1	CASMKLAGGEQFF
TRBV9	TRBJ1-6	CASTGQGNSPLHF
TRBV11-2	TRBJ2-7	CASSLGSASYEQYF
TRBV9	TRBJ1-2	CASSVDRNYGYTF
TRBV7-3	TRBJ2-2	CASSLTSGGPRNTGELFF
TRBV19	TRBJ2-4	CASSARAKNIQYF
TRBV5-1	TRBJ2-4	CASSSLAKNIQYF
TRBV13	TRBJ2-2	CASSLGTANTGELFF
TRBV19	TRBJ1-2	CASSRGQGRENYGYTF